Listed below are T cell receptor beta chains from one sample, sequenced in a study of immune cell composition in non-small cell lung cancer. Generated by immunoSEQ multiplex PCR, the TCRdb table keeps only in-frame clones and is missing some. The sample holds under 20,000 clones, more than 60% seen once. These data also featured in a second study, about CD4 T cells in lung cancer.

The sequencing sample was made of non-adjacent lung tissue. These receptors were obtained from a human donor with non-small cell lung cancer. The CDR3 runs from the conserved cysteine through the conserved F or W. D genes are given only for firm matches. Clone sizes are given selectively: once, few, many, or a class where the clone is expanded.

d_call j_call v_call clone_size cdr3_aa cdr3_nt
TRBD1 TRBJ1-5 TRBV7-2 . CASSQGTGLRQPQHF TGCGCCAGCAGCCAGGGGACAGGGTTAAGACAGCCCCAGCATTTT
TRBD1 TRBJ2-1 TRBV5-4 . CASSSTGGAYNEQFF TGTGCCAGCAGTTCGACAGGGGGCGCCTACAATGAGCAGTTCTTC
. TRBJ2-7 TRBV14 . CASSQDEAIPYEQYF TGTGCCAGCAGCCAAGATGAGGCCATCCCCTACGAGCAGTACTTC
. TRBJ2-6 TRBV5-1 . CASSWVSGAPASGANVLTF TGCGCCAGCAGCTGGGTCTCCGGGGCGCCGGCTTCTGGGGCCAACGTCCTGACTTTC
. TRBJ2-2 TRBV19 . CASRTGANTGELFF TGTGCCAGTAGGACAGGAGCGAACACCGGGGAGCTGTTTTTT
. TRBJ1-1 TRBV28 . CASSLSRGWGTEAFF TGTGCCAGCAGTCTATCGCGGGGGTGGGGCACTGAAGCTTTCTTT
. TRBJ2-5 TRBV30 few CAWSIEGGEETQYF TGTGCCTGGAGTATCGAGGGGGGAGAAGAGACCCAGTACTTC
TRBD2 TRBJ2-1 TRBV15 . CATSRGTQLAGYNEQFF TGTGCCACCAGCAGAGGAACTCAGCTAGCGGGGTACAATGAGCAGTTCTTC
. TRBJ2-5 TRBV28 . CASSGVVGTQYF TGTGCCAGCAGTGGCGTGGTTGGGACCCAGTACTTC
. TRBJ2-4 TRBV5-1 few CASSLRDPAKNIQYF TGCGCCAGCAGCTTACGGGATCCGGCCAAAAACATTCAGTACTTC
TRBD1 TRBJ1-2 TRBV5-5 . CASSQPYRGRQYGYTF TGTGCCAGCAGCCAACCATACAGGGGGCGGCAGTATGGCTACACCTTC
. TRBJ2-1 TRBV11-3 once CASSFGSSYNEQFF TGTGCCAGCAGCTTTGGGAGCTCCTACAATGAGCAGTTCTTC
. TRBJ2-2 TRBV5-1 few CASSRTTGTGELFF TGCGCCAGCAGCCGGACCACCGGGACCGGGGAGCTGTTTTTT
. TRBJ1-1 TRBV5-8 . CASTLGRGTTEAFF TGTGCCAGCACTCTTGGACGGGGCACCACTGAAGCTTTCTTT
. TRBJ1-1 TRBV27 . CASSTLEGMNTEAFF TGTGCCAGCAGTACCCTAGAGGGCATGAACACTGAAGCTTTCTTT
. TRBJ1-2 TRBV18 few CASSPPNYGYTF TGTGCCAGCTCACCGCCGAACTATGGCTACACCTTC
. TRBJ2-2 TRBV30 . CAWRIRTGAGELFF TGTGCCTGGAGGATAAGAACCGGCGCCGGGGAGCTGTTTTTT
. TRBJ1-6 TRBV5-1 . CASSLDAGNNSPLHF TGCGCCAGCAGCTTGGATGCTGGGAACAATTCACCCCTCCACTTT
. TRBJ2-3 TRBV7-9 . CASTDTGKRTTDTQYF TGTGCCAGCACCGATACAGGGAAGAGGACCACAGATACGCAGTATTTT
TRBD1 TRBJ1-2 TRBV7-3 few CASSITGGVEGTDYGYTF TGTGCCAGCAGCATAACAGGGGGCGTAGAGGGCACCGACTATGGCTACACCTTC
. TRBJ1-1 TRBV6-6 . CASSRAILDGTEAFF TGTGCCAGCAGTCGAGCCATACTAGACGGCACTGAAGCTTTCTTT
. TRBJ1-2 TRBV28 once CASNSYGYTF TGTGCCAGCAACAGCTATGGCTACACCTTC
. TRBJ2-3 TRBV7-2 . CASSLSSYPSTDTQYF TGTGCCAGCAGCTTAAGTTCTTACCCTAGCACAGATACGCAGTATTTT
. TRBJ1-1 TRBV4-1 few CASSGRDGPEAFF TGCGCCAGCAGCGGCCGGGACGGCCCTGAAGCTTTCTTT
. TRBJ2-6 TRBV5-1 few CASSSGRSGANVLTF TGCGCCAGCAGTTCGGGACGTTCGGGGGCCAACGTCCTGACTTTC
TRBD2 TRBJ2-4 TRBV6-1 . CASSSGGGDIQYF TGTGCCAGCAGTTCCGGCGGGGGGGACATTCAGTACTTC
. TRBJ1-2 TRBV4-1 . CASSQGTSGAGYGYTF TGCGCCAGCAGCCAAGGCACCTCTGGGGCGGGCTATGGCTACACCTTC
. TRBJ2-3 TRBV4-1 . CASSQGESGLYTPSADTQYF TGCGCCAGCAGCCAAGGTGAGAGCGGGCTCTATACCCCGTCCGCAGATACGCAGTATTTT
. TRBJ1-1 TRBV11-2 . CASSPRGGRRTTEAFF TGTGCCAGCAGCCCTAGGGGTGGCCGAAGGACGACTGAAGCTTTCTTT
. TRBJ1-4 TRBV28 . CASSPKGTGWNEKLFF TGTGCCAGCAGCCCCAAGGGAACAGGGTGGAATGAAAAACTGTTTTTT
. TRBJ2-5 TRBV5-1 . CASSLFGEETQYF TGCGCCAGCAGCCTCTTTGGGGAAGAGACCCAGTACTTC
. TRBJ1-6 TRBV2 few CASIGNRSPLHF TGTGCCAGCATAGGGAATAGGTCACCCCTCCACTTT
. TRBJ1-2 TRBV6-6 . CASTKRSGFGGYTF TGTGCCAGCACCAAAAGGTCTGGGTTCGGGGGCTACACCTTC
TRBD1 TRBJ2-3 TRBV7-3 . CASSFDRGPTDTQYF TGTGCCAGCAGCTTCGACAGGGGCCCCACAGATACGCAGTATTTT
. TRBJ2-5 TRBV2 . CASSDEIRIKETQYF TGTGCCAGCAGTGACGAAATCAGAATAAAAGAGACCCAGTACTTC
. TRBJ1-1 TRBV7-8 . CASSSNTGTEAFF TGTGCCAGCAGCTCAAATACGGGGACTGAAGCTTTCTTT
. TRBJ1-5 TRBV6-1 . CASSAVFSDQPQHF TGTGCCAGCAGTGCTGTCTTTTCCGATCAGCCCCAGCATTTT
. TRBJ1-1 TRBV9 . CASSVASKTEAFF TGTGCCAGCAGCGTAGCCTCTAAGACTGAAGCTTTCTTT
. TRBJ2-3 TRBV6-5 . CASSPPGTDTQYF TGTGCCAGCAGTCCACCCGGGACAGATACGCAGTATTTT
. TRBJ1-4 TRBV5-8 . CASSWPDWEKLFF TGTGCCAGCAGCTGGCCTGATTGGGAGAAACTGTTTTTT
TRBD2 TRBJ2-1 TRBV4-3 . CASSTGLVTNEQFF TGCGCCAGCAGCACGGGACTAGTAACTAATGAGCAGTTCTTC
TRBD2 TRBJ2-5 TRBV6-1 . CASSVLLRGGETQYF TGTGCCAGCAGTGTACTTCTACGGGGGGGGGAGACCCAGTACTTC
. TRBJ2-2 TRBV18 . CASSPGLTNTGELFF TGTGCCAGCTCACCAGGGTTAACGAACACCGGGGAGCTGTTTTTT
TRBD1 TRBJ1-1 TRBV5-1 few CASSLKDRIGEAFF TGCGCCAGCAGCTTAAAGGACAGGATAGGTGAAGCTTTCTTT
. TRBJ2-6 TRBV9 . CASSVRPTGANVLTF TGTGCCAGCAGCGTGAGACCGACCGGGGCCAACGTCCTGACTTTC
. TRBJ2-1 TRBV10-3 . CAISARSYNEQFF TGTGCCATCAGTGCTAGATCCTACAATGAGCAGTTCTTC
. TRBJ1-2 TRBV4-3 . CASSQENGPKGYTF TGCGCCAGCAGCCAGGAAAATGGACCGAAAGGCTACACCTTC
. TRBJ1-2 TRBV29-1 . CSVVPTASYGYGYTF TGCAGCGTTGTCCCCACCGCCTCTTACGGCTATGGCTACACCTTC
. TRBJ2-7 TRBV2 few CASILGPEYEQYF TGTGCCAGCATCCTCGGTCCTGAATACGAGCAGTACTTC
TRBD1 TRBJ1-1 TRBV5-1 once CASNPGQGAQRAFF TGCGCCAGCAACCCGGGACAGGGGGCACAAAGAGCTTTCTTT
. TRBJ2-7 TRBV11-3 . CASSLAGGNEQYF TGTGCCAGCAGCTTAGCAGGGGGGAACGAGCAGTACTTC